Presented here are 5 T cell receptor beta chains from one specimen sequenced in a study of blood T cell repertoires in COVID-19. The protocol was immunoSEQ multiplex PCR, while the TCRdb copy is restricted to in-frame clones and leaves out a portion. The sample contains 100,000 or so clones, 91% of which appear only once. What was sequenced was peripheral blood. The receptors were gathered from a man aged 55 to 70 with acute or convalescent COVID-19.

V gene TRBV6-1 combines with J gene TRBJ1-5; D unclear. Per germline, CDR1 MNHNS and CDR2 SASEGT. Trimming pared 1 base from V and 0 bases from J, leaving 4 bases between. The CDR3 consists of 14 residues. CDR3 DNA sequence: TGTGCCAGCAGTGAAGTAAATAGCAATCAGCCCCAGCATTTT. Amino acid sequence: CASSEVNSNQPQHF.

The chain uses TRBV27 and TRBJ1-2, with a possible D match to TRBD1 (5 bases). Germline V gene sequence: CDR1 MNHEY, CDR2 SMNVEV (reference sequence). CDR3 length equals 14 residues. Trimming removed 3 bases from V and 2 bases from J, with 10 bases in between. Written as DNA, the CDR3 is TGTGCCAGCAGTTTCCGCAGGGCGAACTATGGCTACACCTTC. This translates into CASSFRRANYGYTF.

The chain uses TRBV24-1 and TRBJ2-3; 9 bases line up with TRBD2. V dropped 6 bases and J dropped 6; count of bases not matched to a gene: 6. Germline CDR1 reads KGHDR; CDR2 reads SFDVKD. This CDR3 spans 14 amino acids. The CDR3 region is CATSLGTSMDTQYF. In DNA, the CDR3 is TGTGCCACCAGTCTCGGGACTAGCATGGATACGCAGTATTTT.

V gene TRBV5-5 combines with J gene TRBJ2-7, with a weak D call TRBD1 (5 bases). The germline CDR1 and CDR2 sequences are SGHKS and YYEKEE (reference sequence). V was clipped by 2 bases and J by 3 bases, with 18 bases between them. The CDR3 runs 16 residues. The DNA of the CDR3 is TGTGCCAGCAGCTTAGCCGACAGTGTTCCCCACTACGAGCAGTACGTC. It translates to CASSLADSVPHYEQYV.

The V call is TRBV11-2, the J call TRBJ2-7; a weak D match, TRBD1 (6 bases). The CDR3 is 14 residues long. The germline V gene has CDR1 SGHAT and CDR2 FQNNGV. Between the trimmed V and J ends, which lost 7 bases and 3 bases, there was a span of 16 bases. CDR3 bases: TGTGCCAGCACCCTCGACAGGTACAGCTACGAGCAGTACTTC. Translating gives CASTLDRYSYEQYF.